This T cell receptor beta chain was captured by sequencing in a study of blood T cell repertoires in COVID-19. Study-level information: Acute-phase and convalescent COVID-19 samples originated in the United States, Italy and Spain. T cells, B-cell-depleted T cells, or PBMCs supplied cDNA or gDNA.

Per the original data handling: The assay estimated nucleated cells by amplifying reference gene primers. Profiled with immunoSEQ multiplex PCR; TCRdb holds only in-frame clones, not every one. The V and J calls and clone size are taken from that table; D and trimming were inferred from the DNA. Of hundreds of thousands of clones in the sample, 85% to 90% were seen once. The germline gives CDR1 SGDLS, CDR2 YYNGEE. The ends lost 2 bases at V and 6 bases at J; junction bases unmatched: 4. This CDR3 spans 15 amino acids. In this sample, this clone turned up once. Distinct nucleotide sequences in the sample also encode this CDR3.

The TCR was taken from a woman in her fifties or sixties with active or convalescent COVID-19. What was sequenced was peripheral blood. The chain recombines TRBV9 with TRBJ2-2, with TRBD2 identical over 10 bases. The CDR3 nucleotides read TGTGCCAGCAGCGTCCTAGCGGGAGCGTCCGGGGAGCTGTTTTTT. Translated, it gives CASSVLAGASGELFF.